This record looks at one T cell receptor (beta chain) sequence and its context. CDR1 and CDR2 (germline): LNHNV, YYDKDF (reference sequence). V lost 2 bases to trimming and J lost 6 bases, with 14 bases between them. This CDR3 is built from 16 residues. These data belong to a study of control samples from healthy donors and cancer patients. Sequencing used immunoSEQ multiplex PCR; TCRdb keeps in-frame clones, though not all of them. The table lists about 190,000 clones. Input material: blood. The chain combines TRBV15 with TRBJ1-6, with a tentative D call TRBD1 (5 bases). This TCR came from a woman under 40 in good health. The CDR3 nucleotides read TGTGCCACCAGCAGAAAGCGACAGAACCTTAATTCACCCCTCCACTTT. The encoded protein is CATSRKRQNLNSPLHF.